The entry below gives a single TCR beta chain sequence along with its context. Its antigen is unidentified. In the PCR, 60 Vbeta and 13 Jbeta primers were used. Sequencing was performed with immunoSEQ multiplex PCR; in TCRdb, only in-frame clones are kept and a portion is missing. The data hold fewer than 200,000 clones, with roughly 73% observed a single time. This specimen belongs to a study of cytomegalovirus exposure and HLA in healthy donors. Whole-study results and caveats: Some V segments could not be told apart, so they were left out, TRBV6-2 and TRBV6-3 among them.

V was pared by 0 bases and J by 4 bases, with 10 bases between. The CDR3 contains 14 residues. Germline CDR1 SGHNT, CDR2 YYREEE (reference sequence). The specimen sequenced was PBMCs. The chain uses TRBV5-4 and TRBJ1-2, with TRBD1 as a possible D gene (5 bases). The clonotype originates from a male donor in good health and CMV-seronegative. The CDR3 DNA reads TGTGCCAGCAGCTTGGACCCAGGGCCCTATGGCTACACCTTC. Its translation is CASSLDPGPYGYTF.